This entry lists 18 T cell receptor beta chains sequenced from one sample in a study of OX40 agonist ivuxolimab in advanced cancers. Some clones are missing from TCRdb's copy, which holds only in-frame ones; the method was immunoSEQ multiplex PCR. The sample includes tens of thousands of clones, roughly 89% seen only once; the top ten take about 0.69%. The sample was CD4+ or CD8+ T cells sorted from blood, taken in a trial of the OX40 agonist ivuxolimab. The receptors come from an adult with an advanced solid tumor such as melanoma, head and neck, liver or kidney cancer.

The V and J genes are TRBV19 and TRBJ2-6; D gene unclear. CDR1 and CDR2 from the germline V gene are LNHDA and SQIVND (reference sequence). V lost 7 bases and J 10 bases, leaving 14 bases between the germline ends. The CDR3 runs 13 residues. The CDR3 bases are TGTGCCAGTACCACTCCCCCGGGTAACGTCCTGACTTTC. Protein sequence: CASTTPPGNVLTF.

The chain couples TRBV7-9 to TRBJ1-1, with 8 bases fitting TRBD1. This CDR3 is built from 14 residues. Germline CDR1 is SEHNR and CDR2 is FQNEAQ (reference sequence). J gave up 5 bases and V 6 bases, and 8 bases lay outside the gene matches. CDR3 amino acids: CASSQTGGLTEAFF. In nucleotides, the CDR3 is TGTGCCAGCAGTCAAACAGGGGGTCTTACTGAAGCTTTCTTT.

The chain combines TRBV6-4 with TRBJ2-2; 8 bases align to TRBD1. The CDR3 length is 15 residues. Germline V gene lookup returns CDR1 MRHNA and CDR2 SNTAGT. The J segment lost 7 bases and the V segment lost 4 bases, leaving 8 bases of the junction unmatched. The CDR3 DNA follows: TGTGCCAGCAGTGCCCGTCCGACAGGGGACGGGGAGCTGTTTTTT. The encoded protein is CASSARPTGDGELFF.

The rearrangement uses TRBV19 and TRBJ2-3, with 12 bases lining up with TRBD2. V lost 2 bases, J lost 5 bases, and 11 bases stayed unmatched. This CDR3 comprises 18 residues. Germline loops: CDR1 LNHDA, CDR2 SQIVND (reference sequence). The CDR3 coding sequence is TGTGCCAGTAGTATAAGCGGACTAGCGGGATTCCGGGGAGATACGCAGTATTTT. This translates into CASSISGLAGFRGDTQYF.

In this sample, this clone turned up once. The V call is TRBV4-3, the J call TRBJ2-1, with TRBD1 matching over 12 bases. Germline trimming cut 3 bases from V and 6 bases from J; bases unmatched to any gene: 6. The CDR3 runs 16 residues. Germline assignment: CDR1 LGHNA and CDR2 YSLEER. CDR3 sequence reads: CASSQGTGGHPNEQFF. The CDR3 coding sequence is TGCGCCAGCAGCCAGGGGACAGGGGGCCACCCCAATGAGCAGTTCTTC.

For this clone: This same CDR3 is encoded by further DNA sequences in the sample. The J gene is TRBJ1-4, the V gene TRBV5-1; 8 bases agree with TRBD1. Looked up from germline, CDR1 is SGHRS and CDR2 is YFSETQ. The J segment lost 7 bases and the V segment lost 2 bases, leaving 4 bases of the junction unmatched. This CDR3 spans 14 amino acids. For the CDR3, the DNA is TGCGCCAGCAGCTTAGGACAGGGTGGTGAAAAACTGTTTTTT. Protein sequence: CASSLGQGGEKLFF.

This clone came up once. The V and J genes are TRBV2 and TRBJ1-4; 7 bases match TRBD1. The CDR3 spans 15 residues. Looked up from germline, CDR1 is SNHLY and CDR2 is FYNNEI. V trimming: 4 bases; J trimming: 0 bases; junction bases outside the gene matches: 2. Here the CDR3 reads CASSVGQATNEKLFF. Written as DNA, the CDR3 is TGTGCCAGCAGTGTTGGACAGGCAACTAATGAAAAACTGTTTTTT.

The chain recombines TRBV10-2 with TRBJ2-7; D unclear. V lost 6 bases, J lost 2 bases, and 5 bases lay in between. The germline V gene encodes CDR1 WSHSY and CDR2 SAAADI. There are 11 residues in the CDR3. The CDR3 DNA reads TGCGCCAGCAGATGGGCCTACGAGCAGTACTTC. It specifies CASRWAYEQYF.

The table lists this clone with a count of one. The chain uses TRBV6-1 and TRBJ2-7; 11 positions match TRBD2. Germline CDR1 reads MNHNS; CDR2 reads SASEGT. CDR3 length: 14 residues. V shed 8 bases and J 3 bases; nucleotides not matched to a gene: 6. CDR3 DNA: TGTGCCAGCGGGAGACTAGCGGGGTTCTACGAGCAGTACTTC. Protein: CASGRLAGFYEQYF.

The gene calls are TRBV27 and TRBJ2-1; D remains unclear. Germline-derived CDR1 and CDR2 are MNHEY and SMNVEV (reference sequence). CDR3 length: 13 amino acids. The ends were cut back, 5 bases at V and 4 bases at J, with 9 bases in the middle. In DNA form, the CDR3 reads TGTGCCAGCAGTCCCATTACATACAATGAGCAGTTCTTC. Residues: CASSPITYNEQFF.

This chain connects TRBV28 to TRBJ2-7, with D possibly TRBD2 on 6 matching bases. The CDR3 has 12 amino acids. Germline loops: CDR1 MDHEN, CDR2 SYDVKM. V gave up 3 bases and J gave up 3 bases, with 6 bases separating them. CDR3 in amino acids: CASSLTSYEQYF. The CDR3, as DNA: TGTGCCAGCAGTTTGACTAGCTACGAGCAGTACTTC.

The V and J genes are TRBV28 and TRBJ2-7; a weak D match, TRBD1 (6 bases). This CDR3 comprises 15 residues. V was shortened by 5 bases and J by 9 bases, with 23 bases between the two germline ends. Germline V gene data show CDR1 as MDHEN and CDR2 as SYDVKM. CDR3 nucleotides: TGTGCCAGCAGTCGTGCGTCCGGACAGCTCACAGGGCAGTACTTC. This encodes CASSRASGQLTGQYF. The whole variable domain, remainder taken from reference TRBV28 and TRBJ2-7, is DVKVTQSSRYLVKRTGEKVFLECVQDMDHENMFWYRQDPGLGLRLIYFSYDVKMKEKGDIPEGYSVSREKKERFSLILESASTNQTSMYLCASSRASGQLTGQYFGPGTRLTVT.

This rearrangement joins TRBV7-2 to TRBJ2-3; tentatively, D is TRBD2 (6 bases). V lost 4 bases and J lost 2, with 13 bases in between. This CDR3 has 15 amino acids. CDR1 is SGHTA and CDR2 is FQGNSA in the germline V gene. The CDR3 DNA reads TGTGCCAGCAGCTCTCGGGACTTTTTCACAGATACGCAGTATTTT. Amino acids: CASSSRDFFTDTQYF.

V usage is TRBV6-5 and J usage is TRBJ2-3, with D possibly being TRBD1 (6 bases). This CDR3 has 15 amino acids. The germline CDR1 and CDR2 sequences are MNHEY and SVGAGI. V lost 6 bases to trimming and J lost 4 bases, with 17 bases between them. This chain's CDR3 is CASRAVDTGSDTQYF. The DNA of the CDR3 is TGTGCCAGCAGGGCAGTTGATACAGGGTCAGATACGCAGTATTTT.

The genes are TRBV13 and TRBJ2-3, with 14 bases that match TRBD2. Per germline, CDR1 PRHDT and CDR2 FYEKMQ (reference sequence). This CDR3 has 16 amino acids. The ends lost 3 bases at V and 5 bases at J; junction bases unmatched: 4. CDR3 sequence reads: CASSLTSGGAGDTQYF. The CDR3 nucleotides read TGTGCCAGCAGCTTGACTAGCGGGGGGGCAGGAGATACGCAGTATTTT.

The chain joins TRBV29-1 to TRBJ1-5; weak D call: TRBD1 (6 bases). V was trimmed by 5 bases and J by 2 bases, leaving 16 bases between them. The germline gives CDR1 SQVTM, CDR2 ANQGSEA. The CDR3 runs to 15 residues. This chain's CDR3 is CSVCIRGGGNQPQHF. CDR3 in DNA: TGCAGCGTTTGCATCAGGGGAGGAGGCAATCAGCCCCAGCATTTT.

V gene TRBV15 combines with J gene TRBJ1-2; D is undetermined. The CDR3 has 15 residues. CDR1 is LNHNV and CDR2 is YYDKDF in the germline V gene (reference sequence). V was pared by 3 bases and J by 4 bases, with 15 bases between. The CDR3: CATSRLESRSYGYTF. DNA for the CDR3: TGTGCCACCAGCAGGTTGGAAAGCCGAAGCTATGGCTACACCTTC. Full variable domain (missing parts from reference TRBV15 and TRBJ1-2): DAMVIQNPRYQVTQFGKPVTLSCSQTLNHNVMYWYQQKSSQAPKLLFHYYDKDFNNEADTPDNFQSRRPNTSFCFLDIRSPGLGDTAMYLCATSRLESRSYGYTFGSGTRLTVV.

The chain carries TRBV6-5 and TRBJ1-4, with 9 bases aligning to TRBD1. J gave up 8 bases and V 5 bases, and 6 bases lay outside the gene matches. The germline V gene has CDR1 MNHEY and CDR2 SVGAGI. There are 14 residues in the CDR3. In nucleotides, the CDR3 is TGTGCCAGCAGTAACAGGGGGCCGCAAGAAAAACTGTTTTTT. It specifies CASSNRGPQEKLFF.